The clone carrying this T cell receptor beta chain was seen just once. One end of the junction fails to match germline, which may point to a read error. The sample belongs to a study of blood T cell repertoires in COVID-19. Study-level information: PBMCs, B-cell-depleted T cells, or T cells provided the cDNA or gDNA that made up the material.

In the study's own analysis: Estimation of nucleated cell counts relied on the amplification of reference gene primers. Assay used: immunoSEQ multiplex PCR; TCRdb lists only in-frame clones, some missing. Clone size and V and J calls were adopted from that table, with D and trimming inferred from the DNA. The data show about 58,000 clones, around 86% seen once. Germline CDR1 and CDR2: SSHAT and FNYEAQ (reference sequence). This CDR3 region has 13 residues. The chain carries TRBV7-7 and TRBJ2-7, with D hard to call. This sequence originates from a human donor with active COVID-19. The donor label of this sample is uncertain. The sample taken for sequencing was peripheral blood. The CDR3 bases are TGTGCTAGCAGCTTCGGCAGGACCTACGAGCAGTACTTC. Amino acid sequence: CASSFGRTYEQYF.